These T cell receptor beta chains were read from a single sample in a study of blood T cell repertoires in COVID-19. The data were produced by immunoSEQ multiplex PCR, yet TCRdb's version contains in-frame clones alone and is incomplete. Found here are 70,000 to 95,000 clones, 80% to 85% of them singletons; the top ten hold roughly 2%. The specimen sequenced was peripheral blood. The receptors derive from a woman aged 60-75 years with acute or convalescent COVID-19. Both conserved end residues are part of each CDR3. The order of the fields is V gene, D gene, clone size, J gene, CDR3 protein, CDR3 DNA. D genes are given only for firm matches. Clone sizes are given selectively: once, few, many, or a class where the clone is expanded.

TRBV4-1	.	once	TRBJ2-7	CASSPRTDPYEQYF	TGCGCCAGCAGCCCCCGGACAGATCCCTACGAGCAGTACTTC
TRBV7-8	TRBD1	.	TRBJ1-2	CASSLATGSSYGYTF	TGTGCCAGCAGCTTAGCGACAGGGTCGAGCTATGGCTACACCTTC
TRBV30	TRBD1	few	TRBJ1-3	CAWRTGQGAENSGNTIYF	TGTGCCTGGAGGACAGGACAGGGGGCGGAAAACTCTGGAAACACCATATATTTT
TRBV6-1	.	.	TRBJ1-1	CASSYSEMNTEAFF	TGTGCCAGCAGTTATTCGGAGATGAACACTGAAGCTTTCTTT
TRBV29-1	TRBD2	.	TRBJ2-1	CSVLLAGVVNEQFF	TGCAGCGTACTTCTAGCGGGAGTAGTCAATGAGCAGTTCTTC
TRBV19	.	.	TRBJ2-7	CASSKGERYEQYF	TGTGCCAGTAGTAAGGGGGAACGCTACGAGCAGTACTTC
TRBV28	.	.	TRBJ2-7	CASSLWQGGEQYF	TGTGCCAGCAGTTTATGGCAGGGGGGCGAGCAGTACTTC
TRBV5-1	TRBD2	few	TRBJ2-3	CASSLGGLAGADTQYF	TGCGCCAGCAGCTTGGGCGGACTAGCGGGCGCAGATACGCAGTATTTT
TRBV28	TRBD2	.	TRBJ2-2	CASSLRLAGSTGELFF	TGTGCCAGCAGTTTAAGACTAGCGGGGTCCACCGGGGAGCTGTTTTTT
TRBV7-2	.	once	TRBJ1-4	CASSFYGDNEKLFF	TGTGCCAGCAGCTTTTACGGGGATAATGAAAAACTGTTTTTT
TRBV28	TRBD1	.	TRBJ2-2	CASKRDRATGELFF	TGTGCCAGCAAGAGGGACAGGGCTACCGGGGAGCTGTTTTTT
TRBV5-4	TRBD1	.	TRBJ2-5	CASSRDRGMETQYF	TGTGCCAGCAGCCGGGACAGGGGGATGGAGACCCAGTACTTC
TRBV12-3/TRBV12-4	.	.	TRBJ1-2	CASSLGGDYGYTF	TGTGCCAGCAGTTTGGGGGGAGACTATGGCTACACCTTC
TRBV2	TRBD2	.	TRBJ2-7	CASSRGEGNEQYF	TGTGCCAGCAGTCGGGGGGAGGGGAACGAGCAGTACTTC
TRBV9	.	once	TRBJ1-1	CASSVRMNTEAFF	TGTGCCAGCAGCGTTAGAATGAACACTGAAGCTTTCTTT
TRBV27	.	.	TRBJ1-1	CASSLRGNTEAFF	TGTGCCAGCAGTCTTAGGGGAAACACTGAAGCTTTCTTT
TRBV6-5	.	.	TRBJ2-6	CASSPGGSGANVLTF	TGTGCCAGCAGTCCCGGAGGGTCTGGGGCCAACGTCCTGACTTTC
TRBV19	TRBD1	.	TRBJ1-5	CASTSPGTGDEGNQPQHF	TGTGCCAGTACTTCACCCGGGACAGGGGACGAGGGCAATCAGCCCCAGCATTTT
TRBV10-1	.	.	TRBJ1-1	CASSESTGSVTEAFF	TGCGCCAGCAGTGAGTCGACGGGGAGTGTTACTGAAGCTTTCTTT
TRBV3-1/TRBV3-2	.	.	TRBJ1-2	CASSPRRDYGYTF	TGTGCCAGCAGCCCCCGGAGAGACTATGGCTACACCTTC
TRBV5-1	TRBD1	.	TRBJ1-2	CARYRGRPEEGGYTF	TGCGCCAGATACAGGGGGCGCCCGGAGGAGGGTGGCTACACCTTC
TRBV5-1	.	.	TRBJ1-2	CASSPGGYGYTF	TGCGCCAGCAGCCCCGGGGGCTATGGCTACACCTTC
TRBV19	TRBD1	once	TRBJ1-5	CASSPRTGPNIQPQHF	TGTGCCAGTAGTCCCCGGACAGGTCCCAATATTCAGCCCCAGCATTTT
TRBV5-1	.	.	TRBJ2-2	CASSLRYAGELFF	TGCGCCAGCAGCTTACGGTACGCCGGGGAGCTGTTTTTT
TRBV19	.	.	TRBJ2-4	CASSPRLLAKNIQYF	TGTGCCAGTAGCCCTAGGCTTCTAGCCAAAAACATTCAGTACTTC
TRBV4-2	.	once	TRBJ2-7	CASSQSPLHEQYF	TGTGCCAGCAGCCAATCCCCCCTACACGAGCAGTACTTC
TRBV5-4	.	few	TRBJ2-7	CASSPAVGSSSSYEQYF	TGTGCCAGCAGCCCGGCCGTGGGGAGTTCGAGCTCCTACGAGCAGTACTTC
TRBV7-3	.	.	TRBJ2-1	CASSLIRGNEQFF	TGTGCCAGCAGCTTAATTCGGGGCAATGAGCAGTTCTTC
TRBV5-6	TRBD2	.	TRBJ2-1	CASSFRGGAKDEQFF	TGTGCCAGCAGCTTTCGCGGGGGGGCCAAAGATGAGCAGTTCTTC
TRBV5-4	TRBD1	.	TRBJ1-3	CASSTDRSTGNTIYF	TGTGCCAGCAGCACGGACAGGTCGACTGGAAACACCATATATTTT
TRBV5-4	TRBD1	few	TRBJ1-2	CASSQTGGYGYTF	TGTGCCAGCAGCCAGACAGGGGGATATGGCTACACCTTC
TRBV10-1	.	few	TRBJ2-1	CASSESSYEQFF	TGCGCCAGCAGTGAGTCTAGCTATGAGCAGTTCTTC
TRBV30	.	.	TRBJ2-3	CAWSVLAGRDTQYF	TGTGCCTGGAGTGTACTTGCGGGACGAGATACGCAGTATTTT
TRBV6-4	TRBD1	.	TRBJ2-1	CASSDGAGGHNEQFF	TGTGCCAGCAGTGATGGTGCAGGGGGCCACAATGAGCAGTTCTTC
TRBV15	.	.	TRBJ1-1	CATSRELGGTEAFF	TGTGCCACCAGCAGGGAATTGGGGGGCACTGAAGCTTTCTTT
TRBV11-2	TRBD1	.	TRBJ1-1	CASKRGDRPAFF	TGTGCCAGCAAGCGAGGGGACAGACCAGCTTTCTTT
TRBV4-1	TRBD2	many	TRBJ2-2	CASSQDRGLATGELFF	TGCGCCAGCAGCCAAGATCGGGGACTAGCTACCGGGGAGCTGTTTTTT
TRBV10-3	.	.	TRBJ1-4	CAISKGGTNEKLFF	TGTGCCATCAGCAAGGGGGGGACTAATGAAAAACTGTTTTTT
TRBV2	.	.	TRBJ1-1	CASSDFLMNTEAFF	TGTGCCAGCAGTGATTTCCTAATGAACACTGAAGCTTTCTTT
TRBV6-1	.	.	TRBJ1-4	CASSEVRGGNSRGKLFF	TGTGCCAGCAGTGAAGTACGAGGGGGTAATAGTCGCGGAAAACTGTTTTTT
TRBV28	.	.	TRBJ1-1	CASSTPTALMNTEAFF	TGTGCCAGCAGTACTCCGACAGCACTTATGAACACTGAAGCTTTCTTT
TRBV5-1	.	.	TRBJ2-6	CASSLVGRTKTISGANVLTF	TGCGCCAGCAGCTTGGTAGGGAGGACTAAGACGATATCTGGGGCCAACGTCCTGACTTTC
TRBV5-1	.	.	TRBJ2-1	CASSLGLTHEQFF	TGCGCCAGCAGCCTAGGACTAACTCATGAGCAGTTCTTC
TRBV10-3	.	.	TRBJ2-7	CAISEYPEQYF	TGTGCCATCAGTGAATATCCCGAGCAGTACTTC
TRBV18	TRBD1	.	TRBJ2-5	CASQGGQGAQETQYF	TGTGCCAGCCAAGGGGGACAGGGGGCCCAAGAGACCCAGTACTTC
TRBV28	TRBD1	.	TRBJ2-5	CASRETGRQETQYF	TGTGCCAGCAGAGAGACAGGGAGACAAGAGACCCAGTACTTC
TRBV6-5	TRBD1	.	TRBJ2-7	CASSLGTGSPYEQYF	TGTGCCAGCAGTTTGGGGACAGGGAGTCCCTACGAGCAGTACTTC
TRBV10-2	.	.	TRBJ1-2	CASSSDRSYGYTF	TGCGCCAGCAGTTCGGACAGATCCTATGGCTACACCTTC